The 10 T cell receptor beta chains below all came from one sample that was sequenced in a study of lymphopenia after photon versus proton radiotherapy. Clones were read by immunoSEQ multiplex PCR, and TCRdb kept only the in-frame ones, dropping some. Of tens of thousands of clones in the sample, roughly 87% were seen once. The material sequenced was peripheral blood, taken from a patient treated with proton-based radiotherapy. These TCRs come from a woman aged 60-70 years with cholangiocarcinoma. Some clones in this sample may be carry-over from other donors' samples.

The chain has TRBV7-9 and TRBJ2-7; 12 bases match TRBD2. V shed 8 bases and J 6 bases; nucleotides not matched to a gene: 5. This CDR3 comprises 13 residues. CDR1 is SEHNR, CDR2 FQNEAQ, per germline (reference sequence). The CDR3 bases are TGTGCCAGCCGACTAGCGGGAGCGGCCGAGCAGTACTTC. Its protein product is CASRLAGAAEQYF.

The chain has TRBV7-6 and TRBJ2-1; a weak D match, TRBD2 (6 bases). This CDR3 comprises 14 residues. Trimming took off 4 bases at V and 9 bases at J, with 16 bases between the two ends. Germline loops: CDR1 SGHVS, CDR2 FNYEAQ. The CDR3 coding sequence is TGTGCCAGCAGCTCGAGAAGGACTATTTTTGAGCAGTTCTTC. Amino acid sequence: CASSSRRTIFEQFF.

This chain links TRBV18 with TRBJ1-1, with D hard to call. Trimming took 3 bases from V and 1 from J, leaving 15 bases between them. Germline loops: CDR1 KGHSH, CDR2 LQKENI. The CDR3 sequence is 16 residues long. This CDR3 reads CASSPSHPSGNTEAFF. Written as DNA, the CDR3 is TGTGCCAGCTCACCGTCCCATCCCTCCGGGAACACTGAAGCTTTCTTT. The full variable domain, with the rest looked up from reference TRBV18 and TRBJ1-1, is NAGVMQNPRHLVRRRGQEARLRCSPMKGHSHVYWYRQLPEEGLKFMVYLQKENIIDESGMPKERFSAEFPKEGPSILRIQQVVRGDSAAYFCASSPSHPSGNTEAFFGQGTRLTVV.

The chain carries TRBV27 and TRBJ2-1; D uncertain. CDR3 length equals 14 residues. Trimming stripped 0 bases from V and 4 bases from J, with 7 bases between. Germline V gene sequence: CDR1 MNHEY, CDR2 SMNVEV (reference sequence). The CDR3 reads CASSLSDVYNEQFF. The CDR3 DNA sequence: TGTGCCAGCAGTTTATCTGATGTATACAATGAGCAGTTCTTC.

The CDR3 sequence is CASSPVSTATYGYTF. The CDR3 coding sequence is TGTGCCAGCTCACCAGTCTCGACAGCCACCTATGGCTACACCTTC. The V gene is TRBV18, the J gene TRBJ1-2, with a tentative D call TRBD1 (5 bases). Germline CDR1 and CDR2: KGHSH and LQKENI. With 2 bases removed from V and 4 bases from J, the gap between germline ends came to 14 bases. This CDR3 comprises 15 residues.

The V and J genes are TRBV18 and TRBJ2-7; D possibly corresponds to TRBD1 (6 bases). V shed 4 bases and J shed 0 bases, with 10 bases lying between them. This CDR3 region has 14 residues. Germline CDR1 and CDR2: KGHSH and LQKENI. CDR3 loop: CASSQGVSSYEQYF. As DNA, the CDR3 is TGTGCCAGCTCACAGGGGGTCAGCTCCTACGAGCAGTACTTC.

This chain links TRBV5-1 with TRBJ2-5; 7 nucleotides align to TRBD1. From germline, CDR1 is SGHRS and CDR2 YFSETQ. V trimming: 0 bases; J trimming: 4 bases; junction bases outside the gene matches: 3. The CDR3 sequence is 14 residues long. The CDR3 DNA follows: TGCGCCAGCAGCTTGGGACAGGGTGGAGAGACCCAGTACTTC. This encodes CASSLGQGGETQYF.

J is TRBJ2-1 and V is TRBV5-6, with D perhaps matching TRBD1 or TRBD2 (5 bases each). CDR1 is SGHDT and CDR2 is YYEEEE in the germline V gene. With 0 bases removed from V and 4 bases from J, the gap between germline ends came to 23 bases. This CDR3 is 19 amino acids long. CDR3 residues: CASSLVPGRALSGYNEQFF. CDR3 DNA sequence: TGTGCCAGCAGCTTGGTGCCGGGGCGGGCCTTATCCGGTTACAATGAGCAGTTCTTC.

This sequence joins TRBV19 and TRBJ1-2; a weak D match, TRBD1 (6 bases). The CDR3 length is 13 residues. Deletions cut 2 bases from V and 7 bases from J, with 11 bases between. Germline V CDR1 and CDR2: LNHDA, SQIVND (reference sequence). As DNA, the CDR3 is TGTGCCAGTAGTATATTGGCAGGGGCTGGCTACACCTTC. This translates into CASSILAGAGYTF.

The chain joins TRBV6-6 to TRBJ2-7; either TRBD1 or TRBD2 may fit D (5 bases each). This CDR3 region has 13 residues. With 8 bases removed from V and 6 bases from J, the gap between germline ends came to 17 bases. The germline gives CDR1 MNHNY, CDR2 SVGAGI (reference sequence). CDR3 coding DNA: TGTGCCAGCTCATCCGGGACCATCTTCGAGCAGTACTTC. This sequence encodes CASSSGTIFEQYF.